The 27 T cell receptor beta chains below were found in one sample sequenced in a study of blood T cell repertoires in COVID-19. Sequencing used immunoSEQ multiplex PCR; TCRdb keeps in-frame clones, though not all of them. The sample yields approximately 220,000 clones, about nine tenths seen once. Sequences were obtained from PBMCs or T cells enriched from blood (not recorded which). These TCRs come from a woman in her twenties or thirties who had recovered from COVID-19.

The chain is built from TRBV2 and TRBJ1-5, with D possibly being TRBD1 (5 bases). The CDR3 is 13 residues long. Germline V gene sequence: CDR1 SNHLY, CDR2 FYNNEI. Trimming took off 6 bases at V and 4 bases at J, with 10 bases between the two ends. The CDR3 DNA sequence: TGTGCCAGCAGACCGGGACTTAATCAGCCCCAGCATTTT. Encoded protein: CASRPGLNQPQHF.

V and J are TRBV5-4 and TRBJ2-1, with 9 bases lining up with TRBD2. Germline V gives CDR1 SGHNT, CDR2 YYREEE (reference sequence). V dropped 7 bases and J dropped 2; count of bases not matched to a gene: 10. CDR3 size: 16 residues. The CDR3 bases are TGTGCCAGCCAGGCGGGGGGGCCCCATGCCTACAATGAGCAGTTCTTC. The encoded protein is CASQAGGPHAYNEQFF.

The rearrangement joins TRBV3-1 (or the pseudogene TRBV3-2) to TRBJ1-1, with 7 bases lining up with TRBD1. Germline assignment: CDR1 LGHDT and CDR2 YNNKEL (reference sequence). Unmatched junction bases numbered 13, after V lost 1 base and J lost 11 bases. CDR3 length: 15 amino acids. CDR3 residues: CASSQVQGLLLGAFF. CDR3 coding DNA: TGTGCCAGCAGCCAAGTACAGGGGCTACTCCTGGGGGCTTTCTTT.

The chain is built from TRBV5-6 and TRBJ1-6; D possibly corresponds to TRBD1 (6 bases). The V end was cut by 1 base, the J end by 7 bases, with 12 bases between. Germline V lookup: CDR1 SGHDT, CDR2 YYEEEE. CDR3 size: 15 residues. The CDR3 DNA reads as TGTGCCAGCAGCTTGACAGGGTGGGCGAATTCACCCCTCCACTTT. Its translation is CASSLTGWANSPLHF.

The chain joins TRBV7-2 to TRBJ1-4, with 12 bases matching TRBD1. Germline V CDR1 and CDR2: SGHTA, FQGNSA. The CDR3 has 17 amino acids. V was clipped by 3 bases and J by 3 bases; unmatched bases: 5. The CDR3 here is CASSFSGQGAPNEKLFF. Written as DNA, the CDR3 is TGTGCCAGCAGCTTCTCGGGACAGGGGGCACCTAATGAAAAACTGTTTTTT.

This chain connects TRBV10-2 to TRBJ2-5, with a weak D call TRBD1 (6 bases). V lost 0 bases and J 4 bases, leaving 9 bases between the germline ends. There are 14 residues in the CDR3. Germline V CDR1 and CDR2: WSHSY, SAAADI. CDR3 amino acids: CASSESVGGETQYF. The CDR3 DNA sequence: TGCGCCAGCAGTGAGTCTGTAGGGGGAGAGACCCAGTACTTC.

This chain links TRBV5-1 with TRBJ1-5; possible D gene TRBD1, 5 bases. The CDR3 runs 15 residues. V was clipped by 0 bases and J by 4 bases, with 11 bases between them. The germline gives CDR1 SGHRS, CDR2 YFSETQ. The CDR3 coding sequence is TGCGCCAGCAGCTTGGAGTCAGGGCCTAATCAGCCCCAGCATTTT. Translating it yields CASSLESGPNQPQHF.

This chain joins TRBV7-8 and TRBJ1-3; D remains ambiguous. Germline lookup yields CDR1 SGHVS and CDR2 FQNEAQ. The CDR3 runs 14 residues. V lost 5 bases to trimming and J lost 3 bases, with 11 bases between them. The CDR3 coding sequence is TGTGCCAGCAGCGGCCGGGAGGTTGGAAACACCATATATTTT. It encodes CASSGREVGNTIYF.

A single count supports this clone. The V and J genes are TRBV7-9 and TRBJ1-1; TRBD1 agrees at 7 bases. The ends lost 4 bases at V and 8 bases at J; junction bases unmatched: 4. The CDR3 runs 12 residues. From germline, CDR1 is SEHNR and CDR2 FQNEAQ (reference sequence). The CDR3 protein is CASSSQTGEAFF. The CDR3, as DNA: TGTGCCAGCAGCTCTCAGACAGGGGAAGCTTTCTTT. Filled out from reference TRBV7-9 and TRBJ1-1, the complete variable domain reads DTGVSQNPRHKITKRGQNVTFRCDPISEHNRLYWYRQTLGQGPEFLTYFQNEAQLEKSRLLSDRFSAERPKGSFSTLEIQRTEQGDSAMYLCASSSQTGEAFFGQGTRLTVV.

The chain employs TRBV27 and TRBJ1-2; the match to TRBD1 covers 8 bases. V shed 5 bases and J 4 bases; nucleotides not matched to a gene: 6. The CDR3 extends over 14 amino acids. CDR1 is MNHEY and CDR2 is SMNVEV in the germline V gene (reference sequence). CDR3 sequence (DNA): TGTGCCAGCAGTACCGGGACAGGCACCTATGGCTACACCTTC. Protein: CASSTGTGTYGYTF.

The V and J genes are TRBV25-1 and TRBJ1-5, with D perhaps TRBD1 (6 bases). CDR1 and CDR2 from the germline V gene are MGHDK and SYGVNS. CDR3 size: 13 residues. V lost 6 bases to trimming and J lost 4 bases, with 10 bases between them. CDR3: CASRGTSNQPQHF. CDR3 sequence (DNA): TGTGCCAGCAGGGGGACATCGAATCAGCCCCAGCATTTT.

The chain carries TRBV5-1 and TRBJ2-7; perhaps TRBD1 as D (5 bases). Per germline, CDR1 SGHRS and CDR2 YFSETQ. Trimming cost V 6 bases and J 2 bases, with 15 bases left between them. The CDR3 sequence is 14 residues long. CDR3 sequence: CASTRVTGPYEQYF. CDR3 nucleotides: TGCGCCAGCACCCGGGTTACAGGACCCTACGAGCAGTACTTC.

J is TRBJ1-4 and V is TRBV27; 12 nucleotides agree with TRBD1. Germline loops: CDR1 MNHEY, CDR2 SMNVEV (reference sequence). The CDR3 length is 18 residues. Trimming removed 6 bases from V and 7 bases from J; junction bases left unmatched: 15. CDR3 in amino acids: CASSESGTGGANREKLFF. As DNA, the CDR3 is TGTGCCAGCAGCGAGTCCGGGACAGGGGGCGCGAATCGTGAAAAACTGTTTTTT. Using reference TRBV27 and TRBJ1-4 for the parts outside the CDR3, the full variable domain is EAQVTQNPRYLITVTGKKLTVTCSQNMNHEYMSWYRQDPGLGLRQIYYSMNVEVTDKGDVPEGYKVSRKEKRNFPLILESPSPNQTSLYFCASSESGTGGANREKLFFGSGTQLSVL.

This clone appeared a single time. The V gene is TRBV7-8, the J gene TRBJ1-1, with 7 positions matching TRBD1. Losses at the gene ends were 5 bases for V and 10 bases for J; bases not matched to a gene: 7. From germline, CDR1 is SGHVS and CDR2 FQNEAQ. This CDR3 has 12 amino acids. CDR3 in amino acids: CASSPFRGRAFF. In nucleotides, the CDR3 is TGTGCCAGCAGCCCATTTAGGGGGCGAGCTTTCTTT. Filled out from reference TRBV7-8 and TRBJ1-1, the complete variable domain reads GAGVSQSPRYKVAKRGQDVALRCDPISGHVSLFWYQQALGQGPEFLTYFQNEAQLDKSGLPSDRFFAERPEGSVSTLKIQRTQQEDSAVYLCASSPFRGRAFFGQGTRLTVV.

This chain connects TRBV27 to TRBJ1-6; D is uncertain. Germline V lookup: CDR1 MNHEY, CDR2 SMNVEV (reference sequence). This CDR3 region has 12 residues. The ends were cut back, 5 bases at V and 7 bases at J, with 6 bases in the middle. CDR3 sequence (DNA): TGTGCCAGCAGTAGGCGGAATTCACCCCTCCACTTT. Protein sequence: CASSRRNSPLHF.

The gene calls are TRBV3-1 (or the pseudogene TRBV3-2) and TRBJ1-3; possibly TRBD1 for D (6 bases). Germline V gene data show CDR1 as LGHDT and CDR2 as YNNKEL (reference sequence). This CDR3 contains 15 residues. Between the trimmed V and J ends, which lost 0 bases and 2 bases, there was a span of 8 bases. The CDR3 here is CASSQDAGAGNTIYF. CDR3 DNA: TGTGCCAGCAGCCAAGATGCAGGGGCTGGAAACACCATATATTTT.

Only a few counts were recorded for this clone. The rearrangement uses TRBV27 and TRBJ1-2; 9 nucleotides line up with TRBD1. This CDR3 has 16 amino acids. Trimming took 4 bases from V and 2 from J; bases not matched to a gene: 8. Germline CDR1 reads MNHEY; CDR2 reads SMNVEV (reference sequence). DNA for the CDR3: TGTGCCAGCAGTTCCAAGAGACAGGGGGAAAACTATGGCTACACCTTC. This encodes CASSSKRQGENYGYTF.

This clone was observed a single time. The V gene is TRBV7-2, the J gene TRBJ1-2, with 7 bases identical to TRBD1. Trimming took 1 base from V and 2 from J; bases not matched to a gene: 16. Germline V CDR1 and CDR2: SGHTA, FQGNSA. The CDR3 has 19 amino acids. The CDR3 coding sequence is TGTGCCAGCAGCTTAGAACCCGACAGGGAGAGAGTTGGCAACTATGGCTACACCTTC. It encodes CASSLEPDRERVGNYGYTF.

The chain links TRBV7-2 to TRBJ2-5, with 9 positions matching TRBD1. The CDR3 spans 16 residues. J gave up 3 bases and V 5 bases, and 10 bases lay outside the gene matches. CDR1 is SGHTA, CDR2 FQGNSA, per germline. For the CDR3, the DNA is TGTGCCAGCAGCCCTACCGGGACAGGGTGGGAAGAGACCCAGTACTTC. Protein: CASSPTGTGWEETQYF.

DNA of the CDR3: TGTGCCAGCAGTTCGCAGGGAGGATATTCACCCCTCCACTTT. Residues: CASSSQGGYSPLHF. The genes are TRBV6-5 and TRBJ1-6, with TRBD1 as a possible D gene (5 bases). The CDR3 is 14 amino acids. Germline V gene data show CDR1 as MNHEY and CDR2 as SVGAGI. The V gene lost 4 bases and the J gene lost 8 bases, with 12 bases spanning the gap.

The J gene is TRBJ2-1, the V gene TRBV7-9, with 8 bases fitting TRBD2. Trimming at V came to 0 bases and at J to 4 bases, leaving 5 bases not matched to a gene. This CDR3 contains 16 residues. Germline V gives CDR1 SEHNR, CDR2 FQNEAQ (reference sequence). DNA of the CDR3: TGTGCCAGCAGCTTAGCGGGTAGCGGGACTTACAATGAGCAGTTCTTC. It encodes CASSLAGSGTYNEQFF.

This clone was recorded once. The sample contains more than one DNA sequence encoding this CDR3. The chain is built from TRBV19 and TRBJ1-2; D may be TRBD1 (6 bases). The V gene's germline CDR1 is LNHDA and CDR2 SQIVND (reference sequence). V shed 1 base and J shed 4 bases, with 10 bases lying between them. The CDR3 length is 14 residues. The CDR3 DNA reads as TGTGCCAGTAGTATAGTAGGACAGCTCTATGGCTACACCTTC. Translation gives CASSIVGQLYGYTF.

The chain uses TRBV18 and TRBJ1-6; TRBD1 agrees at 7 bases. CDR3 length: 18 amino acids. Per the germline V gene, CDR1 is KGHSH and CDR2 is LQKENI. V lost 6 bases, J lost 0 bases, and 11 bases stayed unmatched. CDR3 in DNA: TGTGCCAGCTCGCGACAGGGTACATCGGGCTCCTATAATTCACCCCTCCACTTT. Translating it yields CASSRQGTSGSYNSPLHF.

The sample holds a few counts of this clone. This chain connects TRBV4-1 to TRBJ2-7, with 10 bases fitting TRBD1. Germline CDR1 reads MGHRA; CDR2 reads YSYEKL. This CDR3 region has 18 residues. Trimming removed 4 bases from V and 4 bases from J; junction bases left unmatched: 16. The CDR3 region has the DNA TGCGCCAGCAGCCCATCCGTCCCCCCGGGACAGGGGAGGTACGAGCAGTACTTC. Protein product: CASSPSVPPGQGRYEQYF.

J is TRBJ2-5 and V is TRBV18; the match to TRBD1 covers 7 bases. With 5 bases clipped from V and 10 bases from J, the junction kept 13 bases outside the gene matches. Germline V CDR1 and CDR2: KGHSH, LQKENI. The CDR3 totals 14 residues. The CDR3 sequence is CASSSGTDELSQYF. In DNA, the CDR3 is TGTGCCAGCTCATCAGGGACAGACGAACTTAGCCAGTACTTC.

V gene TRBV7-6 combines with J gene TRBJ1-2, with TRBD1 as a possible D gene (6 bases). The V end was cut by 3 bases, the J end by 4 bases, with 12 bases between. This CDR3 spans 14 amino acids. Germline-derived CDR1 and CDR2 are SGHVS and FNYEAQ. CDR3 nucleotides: TGTGCCAGCAGCTTCAATCAGGGGATCTATGGCTACACCTTC. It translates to CASSFNQGIYGYTF.

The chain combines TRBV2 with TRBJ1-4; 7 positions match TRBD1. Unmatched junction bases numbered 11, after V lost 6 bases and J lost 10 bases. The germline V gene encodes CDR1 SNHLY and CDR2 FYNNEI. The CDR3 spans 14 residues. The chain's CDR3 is CASRDSRQGGKLFF. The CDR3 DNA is TGTGCCAGCAGAGATAGCCGACAGGGCGGAAAACTGTTTTTT.